This TCR beta chain is drawn from a study of blood T cell repertoires in COVID-19. The table came from immunoSEQ multiplex PCR; TCRdb's copy has only in-frame clones and leaves some out. In the table there are hundreds of thousands of clones, roughly nine tenths of which are singletons. The ends lost 4 bases at V and 4 bases at J; junction bases unmatched: 6. The CDR3 totals 16 residues. From germline, CDR1 is LNHDA and CDR2 SQIVND (reference sequence). The V call is TRBV19, the J call TRBJ2-6; TRBD1 agrees at 8 bases. Material for sequencing was peripheral blood. The origin of this receptor is a woman in her 30s with COVID-19, enrolled during active disease. CDR3 coding DNA: TGTGCCAGTAGTAGCCAGGGGGCGCTGGGGGCCAACGTCCTGACTTTC. Protein sequence: CASSSQGALGANVLTF.